Given below is one T cell receptor beta chain in context. The data stem from a study of T cell changes during pregnancy in multiple sclerosis. Germline V gene data show CDR1 as MNHEY and CDR2 as SMNVEV (reference sequence). The CDR3 runs to 14 residues. Trimming removed 1 base from V and 8 bases from J, with 14 bases in between. This table comes from immunoSEQ multiplex PCR, and its TCRdb copy is limited to in-frame clones, with some not included. The sample carries 28,000 or so clones, around nine tenths recorded once. The chain is built from TRBV27 and TRBJ1-2; the D gene is possibly TRBD1 (5 bases). The material was CD8+ T cells from peripheral blood mononuclear cells, obtained in the second trimester of pregnancy. The TCR comes from a female donor with multiple sclerosis, enrolled in a pregnancy study. CDR3 region: CASSLLGRVGGYTF. The CDR3 nucleotides read TGTGCCAGCAGTTTATTAGGCAGGGTGGGGGGCTACACCTTC.